A single sample is the source of the 13 T cell receptor beta chains below, sequenced in a study of post-analysis software for immune sequencing data. General study points: Among 4 or 5 TRBV segments more frequent in patients than controls were TRBV5-6, TRBV5-1 and TRBV20-1.

These receptors' antigens are unknown. Sequencing libraries made from TCR beta cDNA carried unique molecular identifiers. Using its own MiXCR run on the PCR reads, TCRdb lists one record per CDR3 protein. The sample lists 350,000 to 450,000 distinct CDR3 sequences; roughly 30% were seen once. Material for sequencing was blood. These receptor sequences come from a girl aged 10-17 years with multiple sclerosis.

This chain joins TRBV7-2 and TRBJ2-5; 12 nucleotides agree with TRBD1. The end of the DNA aligns better with TRBJ2-7, so the J call may be wrong. Germline V gene sequence: CDR1 SGHTA, CDR2 FQGNSA. CDR3 length: 14 residues. CDR3 coding DNA: TGTGCCAGCACCTCTGGGACAGGGGGCGACGAGCAGTACTTC. This translates into CASTSGTGGDEQYF.

The rearrangement links TRBV12-3 or TRBV12-4 to TRBJ1-2; D perhaps matches TRBD1 (5 bases). V lost 6 bases and J 4 bases, leaving 18 bases between the germline ends. The CDR3 is made up of 15 amino acids. This CDR3 is CASSPTPTAGYGYTF. The CDR3 DNA follows: TGTGCCAGCAGCCCAACCCCGACAGCGGGCTATGGCTACACCTTC.

This clonotype has a handful of counts. This rearrangement joins TRBV7-9 to TRBJ1-2; D is possibly TRBD1 (5 bases). V lost 1 base and J lost 7, with 7 bases in between. The CDR3 contains 12 residues. CDR1 SEHNR and CDR2 FQNEAQ come from the germline V gene (reference sequence). CDR3 sequence (DNA): TGTGCCAGCAGCTTAGAGGGGCTTGGCTACACCTTC. This translates into CASSLEGLGYTF.

This clonotype came up a few times. The chain couples TRBV12-3 or TRBV12-4 to TRBJ2-7; 10 bases agree with TRBD1. CDR3 length: 15 amino acids. Losses at the gene ends were 5 bases for V and 0 bases for J; bases not matched to a gene: 4. The CDR3 coding sequence is TGTGCCAGCAGTAAGGGACAGGGGCTCTCCTACGAGCAGTACTTC. This gives the protein CASSKGQGLSYEQYF.

This chain joins TRBV2 and TRBJ1-1; D is unclear. V dropped 5 bases and J dropped 3 bases, with 10 bases sitting between them. Germline V lookup: CDR1 SNHLY, CDR2 FYNNEI. This CDR3 region has 13 residues. CDR3 region: CASSRLRDTEAFF. As DNA, the CDR3 is TGTGCCAGCAGTAGGCTGAGGGACACTGAAGCTTTCTTT.

This clonotype has just a few counts. The rearrangement links TRBV7-6 to TRBJ1-1; D is undetermined. Looked up from germline, CDR1 is SGHVS and CDR2 is FNYEAQ. This CDR3 has 13 residues. Trimming cost V 5 bases and J 5 bases, with 12 bases left between them. DNA for the CDR3: TGTGCCAGCAGCCCTCAAGCGGGGACTGAAGCTTTCTTT. Translation: CASSPQAGTEAFF.

In this sample, this clonotype turned up a few times. The chain employs TRBV6-5 and TRBJ1-1; D remains ambiguous. Between the trimmed V and J ends, which lost 0 bases and 1 base, there was a span of 9 bases. Germline V CDR1 and CDR2: MNHEY, SVGAGI. The CDR3 contains 15 residues. The CDR3 DNA follows: TGTGCCAGCAGTTACTCGAAATTTGCGAACACTGAAGCTTTCTTT. The encoded protein is CASSYSKFANTEAFF.

This clonotype has a handful of counts. V is TRBV4-1 and J is TRBJ2-7, with D perhaps TRBD1 (5 bases). Trimming pared 0 bases from V and 2 bases from J, leaving 14 bases between. Germline CDR1 reads MGHRA; CDR2 reads YSYEKL. The CDR3 totals 16 residues. The CDR3 region is CASSQDPDSPTYEQYF. CDR3 DNA sequence: TGCGCCAGCAGCCAAGATCCCGACAGCCCAACCTACGAGCAGTACTTC.

In its sample, this clonotype was seen many times. V and J are TRBV12-3 or TRBV12-4 and TRBJ2-6; no reliable D call. The CDR3 has 17 residues. Deletions cut 3 bases from V and 2 bases from J, with 14 bases between. CDR3 DNA sequence: TGTGCCAGCAGTTTTTCCCTCCCCCGTACTGGGGCCAACGTCCTGACTTTC. This encodes CASSFSLPRTGANVLTF.

The chain combines TRBV27 with TRBJ2-7; no clear D gene. This CDR3 is built from 13 residues. V gave up 6 bases and J gave up 2 bases, with 11 bases separating them. In germline, CDR1 is MNHEY, CDR2 SMNVEV (reference sequence). CDR3 in DNA: TGTGCCAGCAGGGCCCTCAATGCCTACGAGCAGTACTTC. Translation: CASRALNAYEQYF.

The rearrangement joins TRBV11-1 to TRBJ1-2; D is ambiguous. The V and J ends lost 5 bases and 8 bases respectively, with 12 bases between them. Germline V CDR1 and CDR2: SGHAT, FQDESV (reference sequence). The CDR3 runs 12 residues. In DNA, the CDR3 is TGTGCCAGCAGCGAGGACTATCTAGGCTACACCTTC. This encodes CASSEDYLGYTF.

This clonotype was picked up a small number of times. The chain has TRBV4-3 and TRBJ2-3; D is undetermined. Germline CDR1 LGHNA, CDR2 YSLEER. V was pared by 2 bases and J by 5 bases, with 5 bases between. This CDR3 has 12 amino acids. The CDR3: CASSQYGDTQYF. The CDR3 DNA follows: TGCGCCAGCAGCCAATACGGAGATACGCAGTATTTT.

The CDR3, as DNA: TGTGCCACCAGTGATTTGATCGATACGCAGTATTTT. It codes for CATSDLIDTQYF. The chain couples TRBV24-1 to TRBJ2-3; D is uncertain. V lost 0 bases, J lost 6 bases, and 3 bases lay in between. The CDR3 length is 12 residues. Germline V gene lookup returns CDR1 KGHDR and CDR2 SFDVKD.